The T cell receptor (beta chain) described here comes from a study of blood T cell repertoires in COVID-19. The wider study: Sources were T cells, B-cell-depleted T cells, or PBMCs; the material itself was cDNA or gDNA.

TCRdb's table, derived via immunoSEQ multiplex PCR, lists solely in-frame clones and lacks some. The table lists tens of thousands of clones, approximately 85% of them singletons. CDR3 length: 14 amino acids. Germline CDR1 and CDR2: SEHNR and FQNEAQ (reference sequence). V dropped 11 bases and J dropped 2; count of bases not matched to a gene: 4. The chain combines TRBV7-9 with TRBJ2-2; 11 bases line up with TRBD2. This TCR derives from a man between 60 and 70 years old with acute or convalescent COVID-19. The sample was peripheral blood. The CDR3 DNA follows: TGTGCCGGCGGGACTAGCGGAAACACCGGGGAGCTGTTTTTT. Its translation: CAGGTSGNTGELFF.